The entry that follows covers one TCR beta chain sequence. The target antigen is unknown. The sample comes from a study of cytomegalovirus exposure and HLA in healthy donors. Study-level points and caveats: For presence/absence analyses, sequencing depth was assumed to be roughly uniform across donors. Fewer N-insertions than the 666-donor mean were reportedly shown by an Asian-associated ancestry cluster in a later analysis.

The PCR had 60 Vbeta and 13 Jbeta primers. TCRdb's table, derived via immunoSEQ multiplex PCR, lists solely in-frame clones and lacks some. The sample includes approximately 110,000 clones. The CDR3 loop spans 17 amino acids. CDR1 and CDR2 (germline): MDHEN, SYDVKM. V trimming: 4 bases; J trimming: 4 bases; junction bases outside the gene matches: 10. The sequenced sample was PBMCs. The J gene is TRBJ2-7, the V gene TRBV28; TRBD2 agrees at 13 bases. This TCR was recovered from a man between 35 and 55 years old in good health and CMV-seronegative. The CDR3, as DNA: TGTGCCAGCAGTTCAACCGGGACTAGCGGGATTCGGTACGAGCAGTACTTC. This encodes CASSSTGTSGIRYEQYF.